Each of the 23 T cell receptor beta chains below was sequenced from the same sample in a study of CD8 T cells in ankylosing spondylitis (dated by TCRdb to the late 2010s). Library preparation used 5' RACE. Data came from an Illumina HiSeq 2500. TCRdb handled the public reads itself, with Q25 trimming in fastp and clone calling in MiXCR, and kept productive beta chains. CDR3 protein sequences are deduplicated, and each keeps its most common genes and DNA. The sample data list under 150,000 distinct CDR3 sequences, and roughly 9% of these were observed just once. The ten largest account for 3% to 4% of the sample. Sequenced: blood, either unsorted or a sorted T cell fraction (not recorded which). Receptor source: a male donor with ankylosing spondylitis or in good health (not recorded which).

This clonotype was observed many times. V is TRBV10-3 and J is TRBJ1-5; D not resolved. The V and J ends lost 6 bases and 3 bases respectively, with 9 bases between them. Germline V gene lookup returns CDR1 ENHRY and CDR2 SYGVKD. The CDR3 runs 13 residues. The DNA for the CDR3 is TGTGCCATCAGGCCGGCGTACAATCAGCCCCAGCATTTT. It encodes CAIRPAYNQPQHF.

The J gene is TRBJ2-2, the V gene TRBV19; possibly TRBD1 for D (6 bases). This CDR3 region has 14 residues. Germline CDR1 is LNHDA and CDR2 is SQIVND (reference sequence). Trimming left V 1 base short and J 5 bases short, with 8 bases between. The CDR3 is CASSIGTGTGELFF. CDR3 nucleotides: TGTGCCAGTAGTATAGGCACAGGGACCGGGGAGCTGTTTTTT.

This clonotype has a count of ten or more. The V call is TRBV7-3, the J call TRBJ2-3; 9 positions agree with TRBD1. The junction had 13 bases not matched to a gene; V was cut back by 4 bases and J by 5 bases. The CDR3 runs to 17 residues. Germline V gene lookup returns CDR1 SGHTA and CDR2 FQGTGA. Here the CDR3 reads CASSSFDRGDSQDTQYF. In DNA, the CDR3 is TGTGCCAGCAGCTCTTTCGACAGGGGGGATTCGCAAGATACGCAGTATTTT. The variable domain in full, completed from reference TRBV7-3 and TRBJ2-3, reads GAGVSQTPSNKVTEKGKYVELRCDPISGHTALYWYRQSLGQGPEFLIYFQGTGAADDSGLPNDRFFAVRPEGSVSTLKIQRTERGDSAVYLCASSSFDRGDSQDTQYFGPGTRLTVL.

This clonotype was detected many times. V usage is TRBV20-1 and J usage is TRBJ2-7; the D gene is possibly TRBD2 (6 bases). Germline V gives CDR1 DFQATT, CDR2 SNEGSKA (reference sequence). This CDR3 is 13 amino acids long. V lost 5 bases and J 2 bases, leaving 13 bases between the germline ends. CDR3 residues: CSARASAAYEQYF. The CDR3 nucleotides read TGCAGTGCTCGCGCTAGCGCCGCCTACGAGCAGTACTTC.

In this sample, this clonotype turned up many times. This chain links TRBV7-9 with TRBJ2-7, with 8 bases lining up with TRBD2. The CDR3 is made up of 15 amino acids. Germline V CDR1 and CDR2: SEHNR, FQNEAQ (reference sequence). The ends lost 0 bases at V and 6 bases at J; junction bases unmatched: 7. The CDR3 bases are TGTGCCAGCAGCTTAGCGTCCGGGAGGGCGCTCGAGCAGTACTTC. This sequence encodes CASSLASGRALEQYF.

This sequence joins TRBV29-1 and TRBJ2-1; tentative D call: TRBD1 (6 bases). The germline gives CDR1 SQVTM, CDR2 ANQGSEA. V shed 4 bases and J shed 1 base, with 14 bases lying between them. CDR3 length equals 15 residues. The CDR3 protein is CSVGGRLVSYNEQFF. The CDR3 DNA follows: TGCAGCGTTGGGGGGCGTCTAGTATCCTACAATGAGCAGTTCTTC.

The gene calls are TRBV19 and TRBJ2-1; no firm D call. Germline V CDR1 and CDR2: LNHDA, SQIVND (reference sequence). The V end was cut by 0 bases, the J end by 4 bases, with 19 bases between. The CDR3 totals 18 residues. CDR3 DNA sequence: TGTGCCAGTAGTATAGATGATTACCTCTCTGACCTATACAATGAGCAGTTCTTC. Translating it yields CASSIDDYLSDLYNEQFF.

This clonotype was seen a few times. This rearrangement joins TRBV5-1 to TRBJ1-3, with 10 nucleotides matching TRBD1. V shed 0 bases and J 0 bases; nucleotides not matched to a gene: 9. In germline, CDR1 is SGHRS, CDR2 YFSETQ. There are 19 residues in the CDR3. The CDR3 spells CASSLGLGQGTSSGNTIYF. DNA for the CDR3: TGCGCCAGCAGCTTGGGTTTGGGACAGGGGACCAGCTCTGGAAACACCATATATTTT. Combining the CDR3 with reference TRBV5-1 and TRBJ1-3 gives the whole variable domain KAGVTQTPRYLIKTRGQQVTLSCSPISGHRSVSWYQQTPGQGLQFLFEYFSETQRNKGNFPGRFSGRQFSNSRSEMNVSTLELGDSALYLCASSLGLGQGTSSGNTIYFGEGSWLTVV.

This clonotype was detected ten times or more. V usage is TRBV5-5 and J usage is TRBJ2-2; D is perhaps TRBD1 or TRBD2 (5 bases each). V gave up 4 bases and J gave up 6 bases, with 16 bases separating them. From germline, CDR1 is SGHKS and CDR2 YYEKEE (reference sequence). The CDR3 consists of 15 residues. The CDR3 here is CASSNREVGAGELFF. The CDR3 coding sequence is TGTGCCAGCAGCAACCGGGAAGTAGGGGCCGGGGAGCTGTTTTTT.

This clonotype was seen repeatedly, ten times or more. The chain has TRBV20-1 and TRBJ2-3; 9 nucleotides agree with TRBD2. Germline V lookup: CDR1 DFQATT, CDR2 SNEGSKA (reference sequence). Trimming cost V 4 bases and J 1 base; bases outside gene matches: 3. This CDR3 is 14 amino acids long. The CDR3 DNA reads as TGCAGTGCTATTAGCGGGAGTGGCACAGATACGCAGTATTTT. Translation gives CSAISGSGTDTQYF.

This clonotype was found many times. V gene TRBV20-1 combines with J gene TRBJ2-1, with a tentative D call TRBD1 (6 bases). V lost 6 bases to trimming and J lost 3 bases, with 15 bases between them. There are 14 residues in the CDR3. In germline, CDR1 is DFQATT, CDR2 SNEGSKA (reference sequence). In nucleotides, the CDR3 is TGCAGTGCCCTGGGTCAGGGGCTCTACAATGAGCAGTTCTTC. Its translation is CSALGQGLYNEQFF.

This clonotype was counted many times. This chain uses TRBV7-2 with TRBJ1-1; unclear D gene. This CDR3 contains 14 residues. V shed 4 bases and J shed 7 bases, with 16 bases lying between them. CDR1 and CDR2 from the germline V gene are SGHTA and FQGNSA. The CDR3 spells CASSYTMSVDEAFF. The CDR3 DNA follows: TGTGCCAGCAGCTACACGATGTCAGTAGATGAAGCTTTCTTT.

The table lists this clonotype with many counts. CDR3 sequence reads: CASSLDRGGSSYEQYF. The CDR3 nucleotides are TGTGCCAGCAGTTTAGATCGCGGGGGTAGCTCCTACGAGCAGTACTTC. The rearrangement links TRBV12-3 or TRBV12-4 to TRBJ2-7, with 7 bases lining up with TRBD2. CDR3 length: 16 amino acids. J lost 0 bases, V lost 1 base, and 6 bases had no gene match.

This chain joins TRBV19 and TRBJ2-1; TRBD2 is a possible D gene (7 bases). Trimming removed 5 bases from V and 2 bases from J, with 13 bases in between. Per germline, CDR1 LNHDA and CDR2 SQIVND (reference sequence). The CDR3 covers 15 residues. The DNA of the CDR3 is TGTGCCAGTAGTGTAAGGGGGGGGGCCTACAATGAGCAGTTCTTC. Protein: CASSVRGGAYNEQFF.

In this sample, this clonotype turned up a few times. The chain carries TRBV5-6 and TRBJ1-2, with 11 bases that match TRBD1. The CDR3 covers 14 residues. Trimming at V came to 4 bases and at J to 7 bases, leaving 6 bases not matched to a gene. The germline CDR1 and CDR2 sequences are SGHDT and YYEEEE. CDR3 region: CASSQDRGRRGYTF. For the CDR3, the DNA is TGTGCCAGCAGCCAGGACAGGGGGCGTCGTGGCTACACCTTC.

In this sample, this clonotype turned up many times. The V call is TRBV15, the J call TRBJ2-3, with 11 nucleotides matching TRBD2. The CDR3 has 17 amino acids. Germline V gene sequence: CDR1 LNHNV, CDR2 YYDKDF (reference sequence). V was clipped by 4 bases and J by 3 bases; unmatched bases: 9. The CDR3 loop is CATSNPLGTSGTDTQYF. The CDR3 DNA follows: TGTGCCACCAGCAATCCGCTGGGGACTAGCGGAACAGATACGCAGTATTTT.

This clonotype was seen ten or more times. The V call is TRBV25-1, the J call TRBJ2-1; D call uncertain. Germline V gives CDR1 MGHDK, CDR2 SYGVNS. There are 13 residues in the CDR3. V dropped 6 bases and J dropped 3 bases, with 9 bases sitting between them. The CDR3 region is CASSNPSYNEQFF. Written as DNA, the CDR3 is TGTGCCAGCAGCAACCCCAGCTACAATGAGCAGTTCTTC.

This clonotype was observed at least ten times. V is TRBV20-1 and J is TRBJ2-3, with D perhaps matching TRBD1 (6 bases). The CDR3 is 13 amino acids. Trimming left V 6 bases short and J 0 bases short, with 10 bases between. CDR1 is DFQATT and CDR2 is SNEGSKA in the germline V gene (reference sequence). The CDR3 bases are TGCAGTGCCCCCGGACAGAGCACAGATACGCAGTATTTT. Encoded protein: CSAPGQSTDTQYF.

A few counts support this clonotype. The V and J genes are TRBV5-1 and TRBJ2-7; D might be TRBD2 (5 bases). Germline CDR1 SGHRS, CDR2 YFSETQ. This CDR3 is 16 amino acids long. V was pared by 0 bases and J by 0 bases, with 13 bases between. As DNA, the CDR3 is TGCGCCAGCAGCTTGGGAGGGCCTGCGAGCTCCTACGAGCAGTACTTC. As protein: CASSLGGPASSYEQYF.

This clonotype was found many times. This chain connects TRBV11-1 to TRBJ2-7; possible D gene TRBD2, 5 bases. Looked up from germline, CDR1 is SGHAT and CDR2 is FQDESV (reference sequence). The length of the CDR3 is 16 residues. Trimming took off 1 base at V and 6 bases at J, with 19 bases between the two ends. In nucleotides, the CDR3 is TGTGCCAGCAGCTTAGGGCAAGAGGACCCTCGGGGCGAGCAGTACTTC. Amino acid sequence: CASSLGQEDPRGEQYF.

The V gene is TRBV7-7, the J gene TRBJ2-2; 7 nucleotides agree with TRBD2. The germline CDR1 and CDR2 sequences are SSHAT and FNYEAQ (reference sequence). Trimming cost V 6 bases and J 7 bases; bases outside gene matches: 8. CDR3 size: 14 residues. The CDR3 DNA reads as TGTGCCAGCAGTCCCGGGAGGTCTTACGGGGAGCTGTTTTTT. It translates to CASSPGRSYGELFF.

Note on this clonotype: A read error is possible here, since a much larger clone lies one base away. The V call is TRBV7-9, the J call TRBJ2-7; maybe TRBD1 (5 bases). The CDR3 totals 12 residues. CDR1 and CDR2 from the germline V gene are SEHNR and FQNEAQ (reference sequence). The CDR3 DNA reads TGTGCCAGCAGCTTAGCAGGGGCCGAGCGGTACTTC. Residues: CASSLAGAERYF.

Points on this clonotype: This may be a read error, as it is one base from a much larger clone. V usage is TRBV5-1 and J usage is TRBJ2-5; unclear D gene. CDR3 length: 13 amino acids. The V gene's germline CDR1 is SGHRS and CDR2 YFSETQ. The CDR3 is CAISLNSQETQYF. CDR3 nucleotide sequence: TGCGCCATCAGCTTGAACAGCCAAGAGACCCAGTACTTC. Filled out from reference TRBV5-1 and TRBJ2-5, the complete variable domain reads KAGVTQTPRYLIKTRGQQVTLSCSPISGHRSVSWYQQTPGQGLQFLFEYFSETQRNKGNFPGRFSGRQFSNSRSEMNVSTLELGDSALYLCAISLNSQETQYFGPGTRLLVL.